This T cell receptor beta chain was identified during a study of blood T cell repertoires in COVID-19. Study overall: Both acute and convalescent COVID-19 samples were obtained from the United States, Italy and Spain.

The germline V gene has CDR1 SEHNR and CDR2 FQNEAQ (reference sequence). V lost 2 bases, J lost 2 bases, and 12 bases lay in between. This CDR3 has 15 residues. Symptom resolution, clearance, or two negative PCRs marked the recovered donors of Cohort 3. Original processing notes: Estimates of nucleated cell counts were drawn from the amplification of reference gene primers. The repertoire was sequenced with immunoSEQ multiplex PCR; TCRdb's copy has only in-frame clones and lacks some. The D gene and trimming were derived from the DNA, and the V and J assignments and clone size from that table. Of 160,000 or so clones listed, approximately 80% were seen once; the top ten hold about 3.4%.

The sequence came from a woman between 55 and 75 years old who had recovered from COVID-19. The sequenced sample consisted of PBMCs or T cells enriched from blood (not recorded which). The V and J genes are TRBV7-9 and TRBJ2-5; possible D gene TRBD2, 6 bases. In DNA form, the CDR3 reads TGTGCCAGCAGCTTATCGGGCGGGGTTCAAGAGACCCAGTACTTC. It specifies CASSLSGGVQETQYF.